This T cell receptor (beta chain) came from a study of cytomegalovirus exposure and HLA in healthy donors. In the study overall: Roughly 180 million T cells yielded some 100 million unique TCR beta sequences, as an earlier analysis found.

Study results and caveats: A later analysis linked 15,000 to 20,000 TCR beta sequences to HLA alleles at 0.05 false discovery rate.

Germline lookup yields CDR1 SGHRS and CDR2 YFSETQ. The CDR3 spans 14 residues. The V and J ends lost 6 bases and 6 bases, in that order; junction bases with no gene match: 6. Use of 60 Vbeta and 13 Jbeta primers characterized the PCR. TCRdb's copy holds only in-frame clones and misses some; the assay was immunoSEQ multiplex PCR. This table holds approximately 76,000 clones, roughly 85% found once. Comments on this clone: Its antigen is unidentified.

The chain employs TRBV5-1 and TRBJ2-2, with 9 nucleotides matching TRBD2. This receptor was obtained from a man younger than 45 in good health and CMV-seronegative. The specimen sequenced was PBMCs. The CDR3 DNA reads TGCGCCAGCACTAGCGGGATTCAAGCCGGGGAGCTGTTTTTT. Translated, it gives CASTSGIQAGELFF.